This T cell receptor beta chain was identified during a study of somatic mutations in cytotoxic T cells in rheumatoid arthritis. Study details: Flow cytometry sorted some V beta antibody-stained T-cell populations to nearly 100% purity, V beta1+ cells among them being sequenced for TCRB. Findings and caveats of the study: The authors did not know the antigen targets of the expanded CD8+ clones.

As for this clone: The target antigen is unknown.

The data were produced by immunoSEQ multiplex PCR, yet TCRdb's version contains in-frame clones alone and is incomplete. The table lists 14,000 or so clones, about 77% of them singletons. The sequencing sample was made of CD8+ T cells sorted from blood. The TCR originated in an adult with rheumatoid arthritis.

The DNA for the CDR3 is TGCGCCAGCAGCTTGGAGGCAGGGATCGGTCCGATGAACACTGAAGCTTTCTTT. It specifies CASSLEAGIGPMNTEAFF. This chain connects TRBV5-1 to TRBJ1-1, with TRBD1 as a possible D gene (5 bases). The CDR3 covers 18 residues. The germline V and J ends were trimmed by 0 bases and 0 bases, with 18 bases remaining between them. Germline loops: CDR1 SGHRS, CDR2 YFSETQ.